Following are 17 T cell receptor beta chains from one sample sequenced in a study of technical replicates of blood from several donors. Some clones are missing from TCRdb's copy, which holds only in-frame ones; the method was immunoSEQ multiplex PCR. The sample has roughly 100,000 clones, about 95% seen once; the top ten hold 0.3% to 0.45%. The source material was T cells isolated from PBMCs. Every receptor here comes from a human donor in good health.

The chain couples TRBV7-3 to TRBJ1-3, with TRBD1 as a possible D gene (6 bases). The germline V and J ends were trimmed by 5 bases and 6 bases, with 14 bases remaining between them. This CDR3 has 14 residues. Germline assignment: CDR1 SGHTA and CDR2 FQGTGA. The CDR3, as DNA: TGTGCCAGCAGCCCTAACAGGGAATTAAACACCATATATTTT. As protein: CASSPNRELNTIYF.

The chain carries TRBV15 and TRBJ1-5; unclear D gene. The CDR3 has 20 residues. Germline CDR1 is LNHNV and CDR2 is YYDKDF (reference sequence). Trimming took 2 bases from V and 7 from J, leaving 30 bases between them. The CDR3 protein is CATSRTHLTGLADPIQPQHF. CDR3 nucleotides: TGTGCCACCAGCAGAACTCACCTTACCGGTCTGGCGGATCCGATCCAGCCCCAGCATTTT.

The J gene is TRBJ2-3, the V gene TRBV4-1; TRBD2 aligns across 13 bases. Germline loops: CDR1 MGHRA, CDR2 YSYEKL. The V and J ends lost 4 bases and 2 bases, in that order; junction bases with no gene match: 6. The CDR3 extends over 17 amino acids. DNA of the CDR3: TGCGCCAGCAGCCTCGGACTAGCGGGAGTGATCACAGATACGCAGTATTTT. It translates to CASSLGLAGVITDTQYF.

This chain uses TRBV9 with TRBJ1-2; 8 nucleotides line up with TRBD1. The V and J ends lost 0 bases and 7 bases, in that order; junction bases with no gene match: 8. CDR3 length: 15 residues. Germline V CDR1 and CDR2: SGDLS, YYNGEE. CDR3 coding DNA: TGTGCCAGCAGCGTAGGGGACAGGCCGGTTTTTGGCTACACCTTC. Translating it yields CASSVGDRPVFGYTF.

The rearrangement joins TRBV10-2 to TRBJ1-4; D is unclear. CDR3 length equals 15 residues. V shed 1 base and J shed 6 bases, with 12 bases lying between them. From germline, CDR1 is WSHSY and CDR2 SAAADI. The CDR3 reads CASSELDLADEKLFF. The CDR3 DNA is TGCGCCAGCAGTGAGTTAGATCTAGCGGATGAAAAACTGTTTTTT.

The chain couples TRBV6-5 to TRBJ2-1; a weak D match, TRBD1 (6 bases). The CDR3 loop spans 16 amino acids. Trimming cost V 0 bases and J 1 base, with 10 bases left between them. Germline CDR1 is MNHEY and CDR2 is SVGAGI. Here the CDR3 DNA reads TGTGCCAGCAGTTACTCGTTACAGGGATCCTACAATGAGCAGTTCTTC. Residues: CASSYSLQGSYNEQFF.

CDR3 coding DNA: TGTGCCAGCAGCTTTGGACTAGCGGGATCCTACGAGCAGTACTTC. This sequence encodes CASSFGLAGSYEQYF. The rearrangement links TRBV11-2 to TRBJ2-7; 12 nucleotides match TRBD2. The junction had 1 base not matched to a gene; V was cut back by 3 bases and J by 1 base. Looked up from germline, CDR1 is SGHAT and CDR2 is FQNNGV. The CDR3 loop spans 15 amino acids.

The genes are TRBV6-1 and TRBJ1-5; D is unresolved. CDR3 length equals 15 residues. Per the germline V gene, CDR1 is MNHNS and CDR2 is SASEGT. V was cut by 8 bases and J by 0 bases, with 14 bases left in between. The CDR3 coding sequence is TGTGCCAGCGTCCCGCTTGGAGATAGCAATCAGCCCCAGCATTTT. As protein: CASVPLGDSNQPQHF.

The V call is TRBV4-1, the J call TRBJ2-1; the D gene is possibly TRBD2 (5 bases). Trimming stripped 4 bases from V and 0 bases from J, with 10 bases between. Per germline, CDR1 MGHRA and CDR2 YSYEKL. The CDR3 spans 15 residues. The CDR3 DNA reads TGCGCCAGCAGCCCTCGAGCGGTCTCCTACAATGAGCAGTTCTTC. Its translation: CASSPRAVSYNEQFF.

This rearrangement joins TRBV27 to TRBJ2-1, with D maybe TRBD2 (5 bases). V lost 6 bases to trimming and J lost 7 bases, with 10 bases between them. CDR3 length: 12 amino acids. CDR1 is MNHEY, CDR2 SMNVEV, per germline (reference sequence). The CDR3 here is CASRERENEQFF. The CDR3 region has the DNA TGTGCCAGCAGGGAACGGGAAAATGAGCAGTTCTTC.

The chain employs TRBV29-1 and TRBJ1-4; 7 bases match TRBD1. V lost 7 bases and J lost 6; bases outside the gene matches: 8. The length of the CDR3 is 13 residues. Germline loops: CDR1 SQVTM, CDR2 ANQGSEA. This chain's CDR3 is CSGKGGGHEKLFF. Written as DNA, the CDR3 is TGCAGCGGAAAAGGAGGGGGCCATGAAAAACTGTTTTTT.

The rearrangement joins TRBV28 to TRBJ2-5; no clear D gene. V gave up 7 bases and J gave up 6 bases, with 21 bases separating them. Germline V gene sequence: CDR1 MDHEN, CDR2 SYDVKM. CDR3 length: 15 residues. CDR3 nucleotide sequence: TGTGCCAGCAAAGCGATCGATGCCCTCTGGAAGACCCAGTACTTC. Amino acids: CASKAIDALWKTQYF.

The chain uses TRBV28 and TRBJ1-2; 8 bases align to TRBD1. Germline trimming cut 2 bases from V and 5 bases from J; bases unmatched to any gene: 4. CDR1 and CDR2 (germline): MDHEN, SYDVKM. CDR3 size: 14 residues. CDR3 loop: CASSLTGGGYGYTF. For the CDR3, the DNA is TGTGCCAGCAGTTTAACAGGGGGTGGGTATGGCTACACCTTC.

V usage is TRBV5-4 and J usage is TRBJ1-1; 7 positions agree with TRBD1. Germline V lookup: CDR1 SGHNT, CDR2 YYREEE (reference sequence). V lost 4 bases, J lost 2 bases, and 8 bases stayed unmatched. The CDR3 runs 15 residues. The chain's CDR3 is CASSVPGQTNTEAFF. The CDR3 region has the DNA TGTGCCAGCAGCGTGCCGGGACAGACCAACACTGAAGCTTTCTTT.

The rearrangement uses TRBV29-1 and TRBJ2-1, with 7 bases matching TRBD2. Germline V gene data show CDR1 as SQVTM and CDR2 as ANQGSEA. The CDR3 consists of 14 residues. The CDR3 loop reads CSISAGYQGNEQFF. The CDR3 bases are TGCAGTATCTCAGCGGGATATCAAGGAAATGAGCAGTTCTTC.

DNA of the CDR3: TGTGCCAGCAGCGTAGTCGGCGGAGTGGGGCTGTTTTTT. This codes for CASSVVGGVGLFF. This chain connects TRBV9 to TRBJ2-2; D ambiguous. This CDR3 region has 13 residues. From germline, CDR1 is SGDLS and CDR2 YYNGEE. V dropped 0 bases and J dropped 13 bases, with 13 bases sitting between them.

The V and J genes are TRBV6-5 and TRBJ2-1; D perhaps matches TRBD2 (6 bases). Trimming removed 3 bases at V and 1 base at J, with 13 bases between. The CDR3 sequence is 16 residues long. Per the germline V gene, CDR1 is MNHEY and CDR2 is SVGAGI. The CDR3 nucleotides read TGTGCCAGCAGTTATTTCCCCGGGAGTTCCTACAATGAGCAGTTCTTC. Amino acids: CASSYFPGSSYNEQFF.